This T cell receptor (beta chain) was documented in a study of shared T cell receptors in the human thymus. Measured with immunoSEQ multiplex PCR; TCRdb has only the in-frame clones, and not every one. The sample lists 600,000 or so clones; approximately 87% were seen once. With 2 bases removed from V and 4 bases from J, the gap between germline ends came to 10 bases. The CDR3 has 13 amino acids. CDR1 is SGHRS, CDR2 YFSETQ, per germline. The data were also submitted as part of a second study, on human thymus T cells. That source adds: The people who donated were healthy Finnish babies having corrective surgery for congenital heart defects. Thymus tissue for the work was resected from patients undergoing corrective heart surgery. Both thymic and peripheral blood repertoires showed apparently biased V and J usage. Related studies found that unrelated individuals share highly overlapping thymic repertoires.

The chain links TRBV5-1 to TRBJ2-7; D may be TRBD2 (7 bases). This sequence originates from a boy under two years old with a congenital heart defect. Sequenced: thymocytes. DNA of the CDR3: TGCGCCAGCAGCTTCAAGGGGGGGTACGAGCAGTACTTC. It specifies CASSFKGGYEQYF.